These T cell receptor beta chains were read from a single sample in a study of blood T cells in healthy people across ages. TCRdb ran MiXCR on the 5' RACE reads and lists one entry per CDR3 protein. This sample carries nearly 800,000 distinct CDR3 sequences, roughly 25% of them seen once, and the ten largest clones take under 4.5%. The data also belong to a second study, concerning T cells of mothers and their children.

The sequencing sample was made of blood. Receptors were obtained from a boy aged 5-17 years in good health. Both conserved end residues are part of each CDR3. The order of the fields is D gene, J gene, V gene, clone size, CDR3 DNA, CDR3 protein. The D gene is left open where the match is weak. The size field is filled for only some rows; it gives once, few, many or a size class.

D: NA
J: TRBJ2-2
V: TRBV6-2/TRBV6-3
size: few
DNA: TGTGCCAGCACACCTACGAAGCGGAAACGGTCCGGGGAGCTGTTTTTT
CDR3: CASTPTKRKRSGELFF

D: NA
J: TRBJ1-4
V: TRBV28
size: NA
DNA: TGTGCCAGCAGTTTTATTTTGGGAAGAGGGAATGAAAAACTGTTTTTT
CDR3: CASSFILGRGNEKLFF

D: TRBD1
J: TRBJ2-1
V: TRBV12-5
size: NA
DNA: TGTGCTAGTGGTTTGTTACAGGGGTGGAATGAGCAGTTCTTC
CDR3: CASGLLQGWNEQFF

D: NA
J: TRBJ1-5
V: TRBV29-1
size: NA
DNA: TGCAGCGTGGGGACGTATAGCGATCAGCCCCAGCATTTT
CDR3: CSVGTYSDQPQHF

D: NA
J: TRBJ1-3
V: TRBV27
size: NA
DNA: TGTGCCAGCAGTTTAGAGGCCCCCCGATCTGGAAACACCATATATTTT
CDR3: CASSLEAPRSGNTIYF

D: NA
J: TRBJ1-1
V: TRBV4-1
size: few
DNA: TGCGCCAGCAGCCAGACTCCAGGTACTAACACTGAAGCTTTCTTT
CDR3: CASSQTPGTNTEAFF

D: TRBD2
J: TRBJ2-1
V: TRBV9
size: NA
DNA: TGTGCCAGCAGCGTTTTTGGCGGGAGGGACTACAATGAGCAGTTCTTC
CDR3: CASSVFGGRDYNEQFF

D: NA
J: TRBJ2-1
V: TRBV12-3/TRBV12-4
size: NA
DNA: TGTGCCAGCAGCCAAACAGGGTTGGGGCAGTTCTTC
CDR3: CASSQTGLGQFF

D: NA
J: TRBJ2-3
V: TRBV29-1
size: few
DNA: TGCAGCGTTGAAGTCCTGGGGGATACGCAGTATTTT
CDR3: CSVEVLGDTQYF

D: NA
J: TRBJ2-7
V: TRBV4-1
size: few
DNA: TGCGCCAGCAGCCAAGGGCTGTTCTACGAGCAGTACTTC
CDR3: CASSQGLFYEQYF

D: TRBD1
J: TRBJ2-7
V: TRBV28
size: few
DNA: TGTGCCAGCAGTTTTTTTTCACAGGGGTACGAGCAGTACTTC
CDR3: CASSFFSQGYEQYF

D: NA
J: TRBJ2-3
V: TRBV20-1
size: NA
DNA: TGCAGTGCTAGAGATCCATCCGGCCCCACAGATACGCAGTATTTT
CDR3: CSARDPSGPTDTQYF

D: TRBD1
J: TRBJ1-4
V: TRBV18
size: NA
DNA: TGTGCCAGCTCACCACCGATAGGACAGGGGAATGAAAAACTGTTTTTT
CDR3: CASSPPIGQGNEKLFF

D: NA
J: TRBJ2-1
V: TRBV20-1
size: NA
DNA: TGCAGTGCTAGAGATAAAGGGACGGAGTACAATGAGCAGTTCTTC
CDR3: CSARDKGTEYNEQFF

D: TRBD2
J: TRBJ2-1
V: TRBV20-1
size: NA
DNA: TGCAGTGCTAGGGGGACTAGCGGGAGCATCAATGAGCAGTTCTTC
CDR3: CSARGTSGSINEQFF

D: NA
J: TRBJ2-7
V: TRBV12-3/TRBV12-4
size: few
DNA: TGTGCCAGCAGTCGTAGGGGGGACACCTACGAGCAGTACTTC
CDR3: CASSRRGDTYEQYF

D: NA
J: TRBJ2-1
V: TRBV29-1
size: few
DNA: TGCAGCGTTGAAGACCCGCTAGCGGACAGCTACAATGAGCAGTTCTTC
CDR3: CSVEDPLADSYNEQFF

D: TRBD2
J: TRBJ2-1
V: TRBV29-1
size: few
DNA: TGCAGCGTTGAAGACGCTAGCGGGAGCGATGAGCAGTTCTTC
CDR3: CSVEDASGSDEQFF